What follows are 9 T cell receptor beta chains derived from one specimen sequenced in a study of a mutant IDH1 vaccine in newly diagnosed glioma. The time point here: week 35, safety follow-up. Every vaccine dose comprised 300 ug of mutant IDH1 20-mer peptide plus topical imiquimod. Antigens for these TCRs are unknown. The data were produced by immunoSEQ multiplex PCR, yet TCRdb's version contains in-frame clones alone and is incomplete. The table lists 35,000 to 55,000 clones, about 86% of them singletons. The sample consisted of PBMCs, taken from a glioma patient whose treatment included an IDH1 peptide vaccine. The receptors here all came from a woman aged 35 to 49 with glioma. Some clones in this sample may be carry-over from other donors' samples.

The J gene is TRBJ2-2, the V gene TRBV5-1; 10 nucleotides agree with TRBD2. CDR1 and CDR2 from the germline V gene are SGHRS and YFSETQ. Trimming removed 0 bases from V and 2 bases from J; junction bases left unmatched: 10. This CDR3 has 19 residues. CDR3 residues: CASSLVAASGRSNTGELFF. As DNA, the CDR3 is TGCGCCAGCAGCTTGGTAGCAGCTAGCGGGAGATCCAACACCGGGGAGCTGTTTTTT.

The V and J genes are TRBV6-6 and TRBJ1-5; D unresolved. V was pared by 2 bases and J by 3 bases, with 14 bases between. The germline V gene encodes CDR1 MNHNY and CDR2 SVGAGI (reference sequence). CDR3 length equals 16 residues. The DNA of the CDR3 is TGTGCCAGCAGTTACCCCTTCCCAGTAGACAATCAGCCCCAGCATTTT. The encoded protein is CASSYPFPVDNQPQHF.

The chain uses TRBV5-1 and TRBJ1-4; D unclear. CDR3 size: 16 residues. The germline gives CDR1 SGHRS, CDR2 YFSETQ. Trimming removed 0 bases at V and 0 bases at J, with 9 bases between. Here the CDR3 reads CASSLEVGATNEKLFF. DNA of the CDR3: TGCGCCAGCAGCTTGGAGGTGGGAGCAACTAATGAAAAACTGTTTTTT. The full variable domain, rest sourced from reference TRBV5-1 and TRBJ1-4, is KAGVTQTPRYLIKTRGQQVTLSCSPISGHRSVSWYQQTPGQGLQFLFEYFSETQRNKGNFPGRFSGRQFSNSRSEMNVSTLELGDSALYLCASSLEVGATNEKLFFGSGTQLSVL.

V and J are TRBV6-5 and TRBJ2-3; D ambiguous. V was pared by 2 bases and J by 3 bases, with 6 bases between. Germline CDR1 reads MNHEY; CDR2 reads SVGAGI. The CDR3 covers 13 residues. This CDR3 is CASSYRKTDTQYF. The CDR3 DNA sequence: TGTGCCAGCAGTTACCGAAAAACAGATACGCAGTATTTT.

This rearrangement joins TRBV4-1 to TRBJ2-7; possibly TRBD1 for D (6 bases). Germline V gene data show CDR1 as MGHRA and CDR2 as YSYEKL. The V gene lost 4 bases and the J gene lost 7 bases, with 14 bases spanning the gap. This CDR3 region has 13 residues. CDR3 region: CASSLNRVQEQYF. The CDR3 DNA reads TGCGCCAGCAGCCTTAACAGGGTGCAAGAGCAGTACTTC.

The V gene is TRBV19, the J gene TRBJ1-2; tentatively, D is TRBD1 (5 bases). Trimming left V 1 base short and J 6 bases short, with 12 bases between. This CDR3 spans 14 amino acids. Germline CDR1 and CDR2: LNHDA and SQIVND (reference sequence). CDR3 sequence (DNA): TGTGCCAGTAGTATAGCTGGGGGAATTAATGGCTACACCTTC. Translated, it gives CASSIAGGINGYTF.

CDR3 amino acids: CAVLRRNYGYTF. The CDR3 DNA is TGTGCCGTCCTCAGGAGGAACTATGGCTACACCTTC. The chain has TRBV6-5 and TRBJ1-2; D is unclear. Germline CDR1 MNHEY, CDR2 SVGAGI. Trimming pared 11 bases from V and 2 bases from J, leaving 12 bases between. The CDR3 covers 12 residues.

The chain couples TRBV7-2 to TRBJ2-7; 13 nucleotides agree with TRBD2. Trimming cost V 8 bases and J 4 bases; bases outside gene matches: 14. CDR3 size: 17 residues. Germline assignment: CDR1 SGHTA and CDR2 FQGNSA. The CDR3, as DNA: TGTGCCAGCGCCAGCGTACTAGCGGGAGGGCCTAAGTACGAGCAGTACTTC. Its protein is CASASVLAGGPKYEQYF.

This clone was detected a few times. This chain joins TRBV19 and TRBJ1-5; tentative D call: TRBD1 (6 bases). Germline CDR1 LNHDA, CDR2 SQIVND (reference sequence). The CDR3 consists of 13 residues. The germline V and J ends were trimmed by 8 bases and 5 bases, with 13 bases remaining between them. CDR3 nucleotides: TGTGCCAGTTCCAGGACAGCCGATCAGCCCCAGCATTTT. Amino acid sequence: CASSRTADQPQHF.